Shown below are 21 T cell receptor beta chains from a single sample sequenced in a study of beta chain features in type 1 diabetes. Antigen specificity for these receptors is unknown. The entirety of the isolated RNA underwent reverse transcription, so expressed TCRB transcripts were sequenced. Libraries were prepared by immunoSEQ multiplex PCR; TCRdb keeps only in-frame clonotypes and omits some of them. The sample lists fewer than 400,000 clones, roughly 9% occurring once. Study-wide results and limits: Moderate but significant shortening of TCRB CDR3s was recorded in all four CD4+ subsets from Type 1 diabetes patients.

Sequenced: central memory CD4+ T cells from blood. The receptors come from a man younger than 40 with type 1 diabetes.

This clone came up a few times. Here the CDR3 reads CASSFSMESRAFGNTIYF. CDR3 bases: TGTGCCAGCAGCTTTTCGATGGAGTCTAGGGCCTTTGGAAACACCATATATTTT. This sequence joins TRBV5-6 and TRBJ1-3; no clear D gene. This CDR3 spans 18 amino acids. V shed 2 bases and J shed 3 bases, with 21 bases lying between them. The V gene's germline CDR1 is SGHDT and CDR2 YYEEEE.

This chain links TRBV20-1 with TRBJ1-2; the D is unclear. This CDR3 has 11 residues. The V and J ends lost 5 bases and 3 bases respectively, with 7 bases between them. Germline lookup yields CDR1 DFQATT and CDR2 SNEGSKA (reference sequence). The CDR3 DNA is TGCAGTGCTCGGGTTGACTATGGCTACACCTTC. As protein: CSARVDYGYTF.

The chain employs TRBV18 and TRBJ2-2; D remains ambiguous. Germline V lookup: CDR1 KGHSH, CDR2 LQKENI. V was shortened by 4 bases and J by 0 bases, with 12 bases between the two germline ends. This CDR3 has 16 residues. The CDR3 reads CASSLARFANTGELFF. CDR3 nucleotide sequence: TGTGCCAGCTCACTCGCCAGATTCGCGAACACCGGGGAGCTGTTTTTT.

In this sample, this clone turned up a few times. In DNA form, the CDR3 reads TGTGCCAGCATGGCGGGACAGGGGAGAACTGAAGCTTTCTTT. It encodes CASMAGQGRTEAFF. The rearrangement joins TRBV7-2 to TRBJ1-1; 10 bases match TRBD1. With 7 bases clipped from V and 5 bases from J, the junction kept 7 bases outside the gene matches. CDR1 and CDR2 from the germline V gene are SGHTA and FQGNSA. This CDR3 spans 14 amino acids. Filled out from reference TRBV7-2 and TRBJ1-1, the complete variable domain reads GAGVSQSPSNKVTEKGKDVELRCDPISGHTALYWYRQSLGQGLEFLIYFQGNSAPDKSGLPSDRFSAERTGGSVSTLTIQRTQQEDSAVYLCASMAGQGRTEAFFGQGTRLTVV.

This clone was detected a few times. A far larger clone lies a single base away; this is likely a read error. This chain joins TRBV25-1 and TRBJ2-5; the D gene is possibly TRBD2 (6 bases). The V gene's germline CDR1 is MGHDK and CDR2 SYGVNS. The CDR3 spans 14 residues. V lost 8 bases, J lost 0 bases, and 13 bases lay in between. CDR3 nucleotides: TGTGCCAGCTGTGCGAGGGACTACCAAGAGACCCAGTACTTC. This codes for CASCARDYQETQYF.

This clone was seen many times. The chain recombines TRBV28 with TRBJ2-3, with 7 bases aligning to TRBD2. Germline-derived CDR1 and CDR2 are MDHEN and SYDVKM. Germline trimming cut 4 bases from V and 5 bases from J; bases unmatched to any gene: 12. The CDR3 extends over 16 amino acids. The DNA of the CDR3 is TGTGCCAGCAGTTCGGACCAGCGGGGCTATAAAGATACGCAGTATTTT. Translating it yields CASSSDQRGYKDTQYF.

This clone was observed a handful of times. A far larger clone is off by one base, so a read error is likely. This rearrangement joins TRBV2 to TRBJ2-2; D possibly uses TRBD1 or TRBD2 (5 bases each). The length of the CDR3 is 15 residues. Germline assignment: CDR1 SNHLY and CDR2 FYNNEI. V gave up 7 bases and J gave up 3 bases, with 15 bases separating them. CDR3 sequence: CASKRVGVDTGELFF. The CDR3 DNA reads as TGTGCCAGCAAAAGGGTGGGGGTTGACACCGGGGAGCTGTTTTTT. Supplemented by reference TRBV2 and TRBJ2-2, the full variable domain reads EPEVTQTPSHQVTQMGQEVILRCVPISNHLYFYWYRQILGQKVEFLVSFYNNEISEKSEIFDDQFSVERPDGSNFTLKIRSTKLEDSAMYFCASKRVGVDTGELFFGEGSRLTVL.

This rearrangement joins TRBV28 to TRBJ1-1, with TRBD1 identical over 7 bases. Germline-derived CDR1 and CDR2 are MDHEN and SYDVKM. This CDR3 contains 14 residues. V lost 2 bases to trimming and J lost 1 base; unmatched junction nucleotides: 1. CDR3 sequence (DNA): TGTGCCAGCAGTTTAGGGGACAGGAACACTGAAGCTTTCTTT. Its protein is CASSLGDRNTEAFF.

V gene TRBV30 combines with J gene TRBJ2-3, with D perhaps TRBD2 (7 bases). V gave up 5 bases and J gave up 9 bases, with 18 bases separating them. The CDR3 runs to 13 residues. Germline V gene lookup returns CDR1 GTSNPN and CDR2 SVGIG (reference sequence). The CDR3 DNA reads TGTGCCTGGGCCGCAGGGGCGGGAGACACGCAGTATTTT. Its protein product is CAWAAGAGDTQYF.

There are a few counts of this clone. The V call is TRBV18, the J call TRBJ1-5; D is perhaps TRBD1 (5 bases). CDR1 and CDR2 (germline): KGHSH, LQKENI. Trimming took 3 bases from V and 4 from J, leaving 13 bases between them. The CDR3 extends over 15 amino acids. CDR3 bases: TGTGCCAGCTCACCGGCGGGGGTAAGGAATCAGCCCCAGCATTTT. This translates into CASSPAGVRNQPQHF.

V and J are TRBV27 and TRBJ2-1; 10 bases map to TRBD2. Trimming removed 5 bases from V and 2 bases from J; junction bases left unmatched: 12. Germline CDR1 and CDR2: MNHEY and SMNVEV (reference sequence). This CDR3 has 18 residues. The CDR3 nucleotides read TGTGCCAGCAGTCCTCGCCCGCAACTAGCGGGGCCCTACAATGAGCAGTTCTTC. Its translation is CASSPRPQLAGPYNEQFF.

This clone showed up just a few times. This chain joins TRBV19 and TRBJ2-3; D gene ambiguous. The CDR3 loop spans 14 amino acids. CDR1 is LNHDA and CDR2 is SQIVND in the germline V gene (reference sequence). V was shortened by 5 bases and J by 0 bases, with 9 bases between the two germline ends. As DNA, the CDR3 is TGTGCCAGTAGTCCCATGACTAGCACAGATACGCAGTATTTT. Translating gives CASSPMTSTDTQYF.

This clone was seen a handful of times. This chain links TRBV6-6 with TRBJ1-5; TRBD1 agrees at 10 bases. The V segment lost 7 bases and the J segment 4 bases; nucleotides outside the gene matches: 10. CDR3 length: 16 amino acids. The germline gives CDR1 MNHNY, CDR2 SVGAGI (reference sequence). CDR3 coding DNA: TGTGCCAGCACCTCAGCCGGGGACAGGGGTAATCAGCCCCAGCATTTT. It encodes CASTSAGDRGNQPQHF.

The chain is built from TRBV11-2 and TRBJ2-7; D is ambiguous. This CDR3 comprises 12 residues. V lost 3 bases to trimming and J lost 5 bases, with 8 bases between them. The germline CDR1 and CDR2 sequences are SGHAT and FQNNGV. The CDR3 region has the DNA TGTGCCAGCAGCTTCGTATCTCACGAGCAGTACTTC. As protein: CASSFVSHEQYF.

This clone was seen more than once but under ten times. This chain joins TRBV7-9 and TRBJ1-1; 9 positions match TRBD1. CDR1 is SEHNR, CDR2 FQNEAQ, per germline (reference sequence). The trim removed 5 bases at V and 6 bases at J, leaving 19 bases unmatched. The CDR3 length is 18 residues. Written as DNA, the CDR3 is TGTGCCAGCAGCATACAGGTCCCTCCAGGGACAGGGAGGCCTGAAGCTTTCTTT. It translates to CASSIQVPPGTGRPEAFF.

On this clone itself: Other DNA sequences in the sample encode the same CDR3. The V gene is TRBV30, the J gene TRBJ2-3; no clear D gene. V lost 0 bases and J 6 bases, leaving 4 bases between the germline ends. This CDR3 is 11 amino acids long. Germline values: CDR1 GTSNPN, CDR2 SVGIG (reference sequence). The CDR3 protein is CAWSVGDTQYF. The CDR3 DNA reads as TGTGCCTGGAGTGTTGGCGATACGCAGTATTTT.

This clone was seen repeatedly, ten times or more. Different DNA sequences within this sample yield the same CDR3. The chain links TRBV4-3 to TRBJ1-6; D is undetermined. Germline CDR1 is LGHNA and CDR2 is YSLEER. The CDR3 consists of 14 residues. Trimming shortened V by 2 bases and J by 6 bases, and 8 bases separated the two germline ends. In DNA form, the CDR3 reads TGCGCCAGCAGCCAATGGACGGCTAATTCACCCCTCCACTTT. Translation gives CASSQWTANSPLHF.

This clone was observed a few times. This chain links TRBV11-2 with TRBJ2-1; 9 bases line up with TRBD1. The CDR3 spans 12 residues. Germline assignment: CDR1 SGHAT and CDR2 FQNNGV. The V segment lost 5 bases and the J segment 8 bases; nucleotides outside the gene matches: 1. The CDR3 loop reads CASSRDRDEQFF. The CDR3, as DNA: TGTGCCAGCAGCCGGGACAGGGATGAGCAGTTCTTC.

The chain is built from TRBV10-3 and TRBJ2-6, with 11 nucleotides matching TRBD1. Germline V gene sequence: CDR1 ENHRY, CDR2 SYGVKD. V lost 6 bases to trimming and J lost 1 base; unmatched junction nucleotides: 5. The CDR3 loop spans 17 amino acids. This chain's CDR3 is CAISPGTGGSGANVLTF. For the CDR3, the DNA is TGTGCCATCAGCCCCGGGACAGGGGGATCTGGGGCCAACGTCCTGACTTTC.

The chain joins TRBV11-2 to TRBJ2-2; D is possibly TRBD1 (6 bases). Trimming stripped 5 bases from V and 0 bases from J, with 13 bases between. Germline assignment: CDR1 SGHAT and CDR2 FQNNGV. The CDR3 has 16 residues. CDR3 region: CASSRGDTSNTGELFF. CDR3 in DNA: TGTGCCAGCAGCCGTGGGGACACCTCGAACACCGGGGAGCTGTTTTTT.

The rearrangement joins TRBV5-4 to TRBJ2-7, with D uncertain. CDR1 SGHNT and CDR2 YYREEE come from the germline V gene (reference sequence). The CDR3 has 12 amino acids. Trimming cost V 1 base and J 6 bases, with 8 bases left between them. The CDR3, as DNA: TGTGCCAGCAGCTTGTTTGGCGGCGAGCAGTACTTC. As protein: CASSLFGGEQYF.